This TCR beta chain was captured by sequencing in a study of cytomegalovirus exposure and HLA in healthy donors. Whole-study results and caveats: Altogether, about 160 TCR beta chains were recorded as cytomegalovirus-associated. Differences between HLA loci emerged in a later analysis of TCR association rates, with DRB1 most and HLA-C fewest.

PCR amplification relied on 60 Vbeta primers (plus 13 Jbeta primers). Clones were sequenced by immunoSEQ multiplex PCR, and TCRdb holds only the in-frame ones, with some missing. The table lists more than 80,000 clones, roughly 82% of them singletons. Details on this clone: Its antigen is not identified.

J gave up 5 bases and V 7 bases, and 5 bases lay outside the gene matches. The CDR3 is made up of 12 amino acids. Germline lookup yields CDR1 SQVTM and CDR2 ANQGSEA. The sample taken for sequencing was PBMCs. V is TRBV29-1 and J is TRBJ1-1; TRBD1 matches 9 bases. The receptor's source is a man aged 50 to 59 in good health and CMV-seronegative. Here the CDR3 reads CSGGQGRTEAFF. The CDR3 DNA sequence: TGCAGCGGGGGACAGGGAAGAACTGAAGCTTTCTTT.